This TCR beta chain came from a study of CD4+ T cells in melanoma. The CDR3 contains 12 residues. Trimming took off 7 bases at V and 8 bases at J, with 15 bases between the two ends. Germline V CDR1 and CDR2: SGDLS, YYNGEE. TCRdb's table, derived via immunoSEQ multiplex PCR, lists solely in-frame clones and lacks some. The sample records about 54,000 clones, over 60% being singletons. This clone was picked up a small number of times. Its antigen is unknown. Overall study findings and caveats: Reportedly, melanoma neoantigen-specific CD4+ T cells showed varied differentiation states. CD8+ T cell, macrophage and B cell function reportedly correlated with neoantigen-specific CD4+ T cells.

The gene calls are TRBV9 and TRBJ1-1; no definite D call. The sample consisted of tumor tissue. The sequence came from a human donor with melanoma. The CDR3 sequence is CASGNQEREAFF. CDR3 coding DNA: TGTGCCAGCGGGAATCAGGAGCGGGAAGCTTTCTTT.